The text below deals with one T cell receptor beta chain. Its antigen is still unknown. The PCR made use of 60 Vbeta and 13 Jbeta primers. Method: immunoSEQ multiplex PCR; TCRdb's copy keeps in-frame clones and lacks some. The sample consists of about 95,000 clones, 81% of them appearing once. The CDR3 consists of 14 residues. Germline lookup yields CDR1 KGHSH and CDR2 LQKENI. Trimming pared 6 bases from V and 2 bases from J, leaving 14 bases between. This entry belongs to a study of cytomegalovirus exposure and HLA in healthy donors. The study, taken as a whole, reports: The study put under 200 TCR beta chains on its list as cytomegalovirus-associated. Per published reports, the classifier diagnosed cytomegalovirus status with high specificity and sensitivity. Presence/absence analysis assumed near-uniform sequencing depth across donors.

The rearrangement uses TRBV18 and TRBJ2-7, with D maybe TRBD1 (8 bases). The sample taken for sequencing was PBMCs. The sequence derives from a woman aged 70-85 years in good health and CMV-seropositive. The CDR3, as DNA: TGTGCCAGCTCTACAGGGGGGGGGACCTACGAGCAGTACTTC. The encoded protein is CASSTGGGTYEQYF. Filled out from reference TRBV18 and TRBJ2-7, the complete variable domain reads NAGVMQNPRHLVRRRGQEARLRCSPMKGHSHVYWYRQLPEEGLKFMVYLQKENIIDESGMPKERFSAEFPKEGPSILRIQQVVRGDSAAYFCASSTGGGTYEQYFGPGTRLTVT.